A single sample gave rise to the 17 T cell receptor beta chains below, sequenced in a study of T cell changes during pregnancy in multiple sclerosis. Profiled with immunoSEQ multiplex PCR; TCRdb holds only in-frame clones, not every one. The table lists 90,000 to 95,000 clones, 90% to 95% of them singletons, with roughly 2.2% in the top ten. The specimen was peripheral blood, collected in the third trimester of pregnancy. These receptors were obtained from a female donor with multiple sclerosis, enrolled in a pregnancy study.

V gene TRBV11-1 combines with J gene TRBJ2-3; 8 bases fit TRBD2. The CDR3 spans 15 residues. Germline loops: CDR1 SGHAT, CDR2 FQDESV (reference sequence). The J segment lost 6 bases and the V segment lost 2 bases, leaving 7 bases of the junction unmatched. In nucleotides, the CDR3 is TGTGCCAGCAGCTTATTTGCGGGAGGTGCCGATACGCAGTATTTT. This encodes CASSLFAGGADTQYF.

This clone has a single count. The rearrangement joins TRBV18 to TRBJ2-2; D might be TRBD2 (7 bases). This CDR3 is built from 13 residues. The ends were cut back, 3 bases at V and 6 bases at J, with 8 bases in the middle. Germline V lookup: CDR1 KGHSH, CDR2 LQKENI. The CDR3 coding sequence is TGTGCCAGCTCACCGCGGGGGCCCGGGGAGCTGTTTTTT. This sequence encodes CASSPRGPGELFF.

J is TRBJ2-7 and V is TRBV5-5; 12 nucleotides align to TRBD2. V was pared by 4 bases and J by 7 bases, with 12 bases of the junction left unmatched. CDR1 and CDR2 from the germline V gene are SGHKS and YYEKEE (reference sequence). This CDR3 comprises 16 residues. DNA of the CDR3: TGTGCCAGCAGCCCTAACGGACTAGCGGGATGGGGTGAGCAGTACTTC. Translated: CASSPNGLAGWGEQYF.

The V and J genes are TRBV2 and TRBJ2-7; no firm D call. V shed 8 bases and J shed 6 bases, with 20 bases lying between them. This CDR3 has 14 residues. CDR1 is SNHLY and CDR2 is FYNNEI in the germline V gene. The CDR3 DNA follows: TGTGCCAGCCTCGTCCTCGGGTCCCCCGGCGAGCAGTACTTC. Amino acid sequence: CASLVLGSPGEQYF. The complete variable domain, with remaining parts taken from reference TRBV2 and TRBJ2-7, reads EPEVTQTPSHQVTQMGQEVILRCVPISNHLYFYWYRQILGQKVEFLVSFYNNEISEKSEIFDDQFSVERPDGSNFTLKIRSTKLEDSAMYFCASLVLGSPGEQYFGPGTRLTVT.

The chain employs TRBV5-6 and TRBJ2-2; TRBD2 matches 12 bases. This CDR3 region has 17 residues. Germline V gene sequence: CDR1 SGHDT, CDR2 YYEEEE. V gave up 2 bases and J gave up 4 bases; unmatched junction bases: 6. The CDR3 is CASSFATSGRLTGELFF. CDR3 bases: TGTGCCAGCAGCTTTGCGACTAGCGGGAGACTCACCGGGGAGCTGTTTTTT. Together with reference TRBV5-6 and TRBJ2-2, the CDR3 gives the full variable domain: DAGVTQSPTHLIKTRGQQVTLRCSPKSGHDTVSWYQQALGQGPQFIFQYYEEEERQRGNFPDRFSGHQFPNYSSELNVNALLLGDSALYLCASSFATSGRLTGELFFGEGSRLTVL.

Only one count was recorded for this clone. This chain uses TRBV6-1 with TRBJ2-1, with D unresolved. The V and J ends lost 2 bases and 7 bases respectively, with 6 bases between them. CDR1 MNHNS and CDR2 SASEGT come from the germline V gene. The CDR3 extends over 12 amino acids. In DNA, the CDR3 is TGTGCCAGCAGTGAATTCGTGAATGAGCAGTTCTTC. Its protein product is CASSEFVNEQFF.

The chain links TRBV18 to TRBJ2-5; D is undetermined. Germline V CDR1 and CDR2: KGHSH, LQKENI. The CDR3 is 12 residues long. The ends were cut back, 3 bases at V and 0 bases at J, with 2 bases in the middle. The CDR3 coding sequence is TGTGCCAGCTCACCCAACCAAGAGACCCAGTACTTC. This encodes CASSPNQETQYF.

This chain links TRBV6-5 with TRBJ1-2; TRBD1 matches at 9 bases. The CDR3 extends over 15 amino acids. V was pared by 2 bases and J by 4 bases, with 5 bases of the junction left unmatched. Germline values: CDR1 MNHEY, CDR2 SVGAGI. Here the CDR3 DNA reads TGTGCCAGCAGTTACGGGACAGGGATATTCTATGGCTACACCTTC. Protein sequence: CASSYGTGIFYGYTF.

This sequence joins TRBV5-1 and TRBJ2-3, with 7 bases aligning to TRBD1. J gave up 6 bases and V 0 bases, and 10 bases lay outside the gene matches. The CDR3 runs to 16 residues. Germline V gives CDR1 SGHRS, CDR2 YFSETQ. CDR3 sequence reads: CASSLEGTVKPDTQYF. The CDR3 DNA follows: TGCGCCAGCAGCTTGGAAGGGACAGTCAAACCGGATACGCAGTATTTT.

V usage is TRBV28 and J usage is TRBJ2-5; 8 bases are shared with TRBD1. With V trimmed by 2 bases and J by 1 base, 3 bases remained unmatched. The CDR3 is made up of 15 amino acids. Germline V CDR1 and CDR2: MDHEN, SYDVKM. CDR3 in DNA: TGTGCCAGCAGTTTAGCCGGGACAGGCCAAGAGACCCAGTACTTC. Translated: CASSLAGTGQETQYF.

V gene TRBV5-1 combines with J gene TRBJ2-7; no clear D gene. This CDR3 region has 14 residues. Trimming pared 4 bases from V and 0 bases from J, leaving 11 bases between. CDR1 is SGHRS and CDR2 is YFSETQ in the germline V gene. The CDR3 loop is CASSPSRTSYEQYF. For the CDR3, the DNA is TGCGCCAGCAGCCCGAGTCGCACCTCCTACGAGCAGTACTTC.

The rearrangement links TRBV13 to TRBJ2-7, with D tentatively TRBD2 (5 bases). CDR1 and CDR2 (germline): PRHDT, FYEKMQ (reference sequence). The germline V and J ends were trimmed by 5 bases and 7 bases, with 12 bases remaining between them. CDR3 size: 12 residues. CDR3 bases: TGTGCCAGCAGCACGGTATCGGGGGAGCAGTACTTC. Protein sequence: CASSTVSGEQYF.

CDR3 region: CASSGWPGLAVYNEQFF. The CDR3 bases are TGTGCCAGCAGCGGATGGCCGGGACTAGCGGTATACAATGAGCAGTTCTTC. This chain uses TRBV7-2 with TRBJ2-1, with 11 nucleotides matching TRBD2. The germline V gene encodes CDR1 SGHTA and CDR2 FQGNSA. This CDR3 spans 17 amino acids. V was clipped by 5 bases and J by 4 bases; unmatched bases: 10.

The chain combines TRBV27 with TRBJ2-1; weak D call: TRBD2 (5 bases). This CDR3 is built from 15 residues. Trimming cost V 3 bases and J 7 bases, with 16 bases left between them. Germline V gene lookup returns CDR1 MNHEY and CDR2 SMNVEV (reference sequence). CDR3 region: CASSFQDGGGNEQFF. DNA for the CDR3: TGTGCCAGCAGTTTCCAGGACGGAGGTGGTAATGAGCAGTTCTTC.

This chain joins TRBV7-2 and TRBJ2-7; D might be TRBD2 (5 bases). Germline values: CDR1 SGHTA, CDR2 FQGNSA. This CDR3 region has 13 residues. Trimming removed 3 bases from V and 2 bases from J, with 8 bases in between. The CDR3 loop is CASSFAGAYEQYF. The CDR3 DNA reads TGTGCCAGCAGCTTTGCCGGGGCCTACGAGCAGTACTTC.

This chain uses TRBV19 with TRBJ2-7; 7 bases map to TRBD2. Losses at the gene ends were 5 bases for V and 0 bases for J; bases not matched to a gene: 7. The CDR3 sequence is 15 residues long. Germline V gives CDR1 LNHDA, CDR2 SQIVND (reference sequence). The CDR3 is CASSWGGDVSYEQYF. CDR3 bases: TGTGCCAGTAGTTGGGGGGGGGACGTCTCCTACGAGCAGTACTTC.

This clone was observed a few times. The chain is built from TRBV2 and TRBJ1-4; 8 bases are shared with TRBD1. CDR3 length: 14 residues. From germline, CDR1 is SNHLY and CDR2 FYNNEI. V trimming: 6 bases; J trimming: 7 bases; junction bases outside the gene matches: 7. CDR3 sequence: CASSETGVGEKLFF. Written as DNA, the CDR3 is TGTGCCAGCAGCGAGACAGGGGTTGGTGAAAAACTGTTTTTT.